This is a list of T cell receptor beta chains from one sample in a study of blood T cell repertoires in COVID-19. Profiling relied on immunoSEQ multiplex PCR, and the TCRdb table lists in-frame clones only, not all of them. Found here are some 150,000 clones, about 85% of them singletons; the top ten hold approximately 1%. The specimen sequenced was peripheral blood. These receptor sequences come from a man aged 40-55 years with acute or convalescent COVID-19. The CDR3 runs from the conserved cysteine through the conserved F or W. The order of the fields is J gene, V gene, clone size, D gene, CDR3 DNA, CDR3 protein. The D gene is left open where the match is weak. Rows may omit the clone size; those that give it use once, few, many or a size class.

J gene: TRBJ2-1; V gene: TRBV11-3; clone size: .; D gene: TRBD2; CDR3 DNA: TGTGCCAGCAGCCCGGGACTAGCGGTGTACAATGAGCAGTTCTTC; CDR3 protein: CASSPGLAVYNEQFF
J gene: TRBJ1-4; V gene: TRBV18; clone size: once; D gene: TRBD1; CDR3 DNA: TGTGCCAGCTCACCACAGGGGGCGACTGAAAAACTGTTTTTT; CDR3 protein: CASSPQGATEKLFF
J gene: TRBJ1-2; V gene: TRBV27; clone size: once; D gene: TRBD1; CDR3 DNA: TGTGCCAGCCTGGAACTTAAGGGACAGGGGCCGAGGGGCTACACCTTC; CDR3 protein: CASLELKGQGPRGYTF
J gene: TRBJ1-1; V gene: TRBV30; clone size: .; D gene: .; CDR3 DNA: TGTGCCTGGAATGAGGCAGCGGGCACTGAAGCTTTCTTT; CDR3 protein: CAWNEAAGTEAFF
J gene: TRBJ1-3; V gene: TRBV3-1/TRBV3-2; clone size: .; D gene: .; CDR3 DNA: TGTGCCAGCAGCCCCGGCTCTGGAAACACCATATATTTT; CDR3 protein: CASSPGSGNTIYF
J gene: TRBJ1-2; V gene: TRBV7-9; clone size: once; D gene: .; CDR3 DNA: TGTGCCAGCAGCTTAGCGGTCGGGGATGGCTACACCTTC; CDR3 protein: CASSLAVGDGYTF
J gene: TRBJ2-3; V gene: TRBV27; clone size: .; D gene: TRBD2; CDR3 DNA: TGTGCCAGCAAAATCCTCATAGGGACTAGCGGGGGGACAGATACGCAGTATTTT; CDR3 protein: CASKILIGTSGGTDTQYF
J gene: TRBJ1-1; V gene: TRBV6-5; clone size: once; D gene: .; CDR3 DNA: TGTGCCAGCAGCGCCGGGACTGAAGCTTTCTTT; CDR3 protein: CASSAGTEAFF
J gene: TRBJ2-2; V gene: TRBV29-1; clone size: once; D gene: TRBD2; CDR3 DNA: TGCAGCGTGGGGGGGAAGACTGGCACCGGGGAGCTGTTTTTT; CDR3 protein: CSVGGKTGTGELFF
J gene: TRBJ2-3; V gene: TRBV19; clone size: .; D gene: .; CDR3 DNA: TGTGCCAGTAGTATATTTCCGGTGCCCACAGATACGCAGTATTTT; CDR3 protein: CASSIFPVPTDTQYF
J gene: TRBJ1-2; V gene: TRBV7-2; clone size: .; D gene: .; CDR3 DNA: TGTGCCAGCAGCTTGAGACAAAAATCTAACTATGGCTACACCTTC; CDR3 protein: CASSLRQKSNYGYTF
J gene: TRBJ1-6; V gene: TRBV6-5; clone size: .; D gene: .; CDR3 DNA: TGTGCCAGCAAGGACAGCTATAATTCACCCCTCCACTTT; CDR3 protein: CASKDSYNSPLHF
J gene: TRBJ2-3; V gene: TRBV11-2; clone size: .; D gene: .; CDR3 DNA: TGTGCCAGCAGCTTCGACAGGAGGACTAGCACAGATACGCAGTATTTT; CDR3 protein: CASSFDRRTSTDTQYF
J gene: TRBJ1-5; V gene: TRBV5-4; clone size: .; D gene: .; CDR3 DNA: TGTGCCAGCAGCTTGTACGGGAACAATCAGCCCCAGCATTTT; CDR3 protein: CASSLYGNNQPQHF
J gene: TRBJ1-1; V gene: TRBV18; clone size: .; D gene: .; CDR3 DNA: TGTGCCAGCTCAGAAGCCACAGGGAACACTGAAGCTTTCTTT; CDR3 protein: CASSEATGNTEAFF
J gene: TRBJ1-2; V gene: TRBV6-6; clone size: .; D gene: .; CDR3 DNA: TGTGCCAGCAGTTCCCGGGGGGCCGACTATGGCTACACCTTC; CDR3 protein: CASSSRGADYGYTF
J gene: TRBJ1-4; V gene: TRBV6-6; clone size: .; D gene: .; CDR3 DNA: TGTGCCAGCTTAGGGGGGGATTATGCGGAAAAACTGTTTTTT; CDR3 protein: CASLGGDYAEKLFF
J gene: TRBJ2-3; V gene: TRBV6-4; clone size: .; D gene: .; CDR3 DNA: TGTGCCAGCAGTGACGGTCCTCCACCCCGTAGTACGCAGTATTTT; CDR3 protein: CASSDGPPPRSTQYF
J gene: TRBJ1-5; V gene: TRBV10-3; clone size: .; D gene: TRBD1; CDR3 DNA: TGTGCCATCAGTGAGTCGACAGGGCCAAATCAGCCCCAGCATTTT; CDR3 protein: CAISESTGPNQPQHF
J gene: TRBJ2-3; V gene: TRBV9; clone size: .; D gene: TRBD2; CDR3 DNA: TGTGCCAGCAGCGTAGAACAGCGGGGGTCCACAGATACGCAGTATTTT; CDR3 protein: CASSVEQRGSTDTQYF
J gene: TRBJ1-1; V gene: TRBV7-8; clone size: .; D gene: .; CDR3 DNA: TGTGCCAGCAGCTTAGAGGGGCGCACTGAAGCTTTCTTT; CDR3 protein: CASSLEGRTEAFF
J gene: TRBJ2-3; V gene: TRBV6-1; clone size: .; D gene: .; CDR3 DNA: TGTGCCAGCAGTGAAAGCAGCGGCACAGATACGCAGTATTTT; CDR3 protein: CASSESSGTDTQYF
J gene: TRBJ1-2; V gene: TRBV7-2; clone size: .; D gene: TRBD1; CDR3 DNA: TGTGCCAGCAGCTTAGGACAGGGTAGAGGCTACACCTTC; CDR3 protein: CASSLGQGRGYTF
J gene: TRBJ1-1; V gene: TRBV2; clone size: .; D gene: .; CDR3 DNA: TGTGCCAGCAGTGATAAGGGGCTGGCTGAAGCTTTCTTT; CDR3 protein: CASSDKGLAEAFF
J gene: TRBJ1-2; V gene: TRBV27; clone size: .; D gene: .; CDR3 DNA: TGTGCCAGCAGGGGGATGGGCCTCAGCGCGTCCCTGGCCAGCGGTGGCTACACCTTC; CDR3 protein: CASRGMGLSASLASGGYTF
J gene: TRBJ2-7; V gene: TRBV5-1; clone size: .; D gene: TRBD1; CDR3 DNA: TGCGCCAGCAGCTTGCCGACAGGGGGGGACGAGCAGTACTTC; CDR3 protein: CASSLPTGGDEQYF
J gene: TRBJ1-5; V gene: TRBV24-1; clone size: .; D gene: .; CDR3 DNA: TGTGCCACCAGTGACCCTTTCGGCAATCAGCCCCAGCATTTT; CDR3 protein: CATSDPFGNQPQHF
J gene: TRBJ1-5; V gene: TRBV4-3; clone size: .; D gene: .; CDR3 DNA: TGCGCCAGCAGCCAAAGCACTAATCAGCCCCAGCATTTT; CDR3 protein: CASSQSTNQPQHF
J gene: TRBJ1-1; V gene: TRBV7-2; clone size: .; D gene: TRBD1; CDR3 DNA: TGTGCCAGCAGCTTTCGACCGACCGGGACAGGGACTGAAGCTTTCTTT; CDR3 protein: CASSFRPTGTGTEAFF
J gene: TRBJ1-2; V gene: TRBV5-4; clone size: .; D gene: .; CDR3 DNA: TGTGCCAGCAGCTTTCTAGGGACATCGAAACCTACTAACTATGGCTACACCTTC; CDR3 protein: CASSFLGTSKPTNYGYTF
J gene: TRBJ2-7; V gene: TRBV3-1/TRBV3-2; clone size: .; D gene: TRBD1; CDR3 DNA: TGTGCCAGCAGGCACAGGGGCCCCACTCCTTACGAGCAGTACTTC; CDR3 protein: CASRHRGPTPYEQYF
J gene: TRBJ1-1; V gene: TRBV2; clone size: .; D gene: .; CDR3 DNA: TGTGCCAGCAGTGGGGCACAGGGGAACACTGAAGCTTTCTTT; CDR3 protein: CASSGAQGNTEAFF
J gene: TRBJ2-1; V gene: TRBV5-5; clone size: once; D gene: .; CDR3 DNA: TGTGCCAGCAGCTTGGACTCCCGCTCCTACAATGAGCAGTTCTTC; CDR3 protein: CASSLDSRSYNEQFF
J gene: TRBJ2-1; V gene: TRBV9; clone size: .; D gene: TRBD2; CDR3 DNA: TGTGCCAGCAGCGTAGGCGGGGGGACATACAATGAGCAGTTCTTC; CDR3 protein: CASSVGGGTYNEQFF
J gene: TRBJ2-3; V gene: TRBV3-1/TRBV3-2; clone size: .; D gene: TRBD2; CDR3 DNA: TGTGCCAGCAGCCAAGAGTGGCTGGGAGCGGGGGAGAACACAGATACGCAGTATTTT; CDR3 protein: CASSQEWLGAGENTDTQYF
J gene: TRBJ1-3; V gene: TRBV6-1; clone size: .; D gene: .; CDR3 DNA: TGTGCCAGCAGTGATAGGGGGAGAAACAGGGAGTGGTGGAACACCATATATTTT; CDR3 protein: CASSDRGRNREWWNTIYF
J gene: TRBJ2-3; V gene: TRBV15; clone size: .; D gene: .; CDR3 DNA: TGTGCCACCAGCAGAGCCCCTTCTCCAGATACGCAGTATTTT; CDR3 protein: CATSRAPSPDTQYF
J gene: TRBJ1-4; V gene: TRBV10-1; clone size: .; D gene: .; CDR3 DNA: TGCGCCAGCAGTAGAGGGTTTAATGAAAAACTGTTTTTT; CDR3 protein: CASSRGFNEKLFF
J gene: TRBJ1-3; V gene: TRBV6-5; clone size: .; D gene: .; CDR3 DNA: TGTGCCAGCAGCTTTACAGGAGCTGGAAACACCATATATTTT; CDR3 protein: CASSFTGAGNTIYF
J gene: TRBJ1-2; V gene: TRBV19; clone size: .; D gene: .; CDR3 DNA: TGTGCCAGTACTCCCGCGGACAAAAATTACGGTGGCTACACCTTC; CDR3 protein: CASTPADKNYGGYTF
J gene: TRBJ2-1; V gene: TRBV5-4; clone size: few; D gene: TRBD1; CDR3 DNA: TGTGCCAGTGAGCCCTACGGGACAGTGCTAAATGAGCAGTTCTTC; CDR3 protein: CASEPYGTVLNEQFF
J gene: TRBJ1-6; V gene: TRBV14; clone size: few; D gene: TRBD1; CDR3 DNA: TGTGCCAGCAGCCGTCAGGGGGGAGGTCTCTATAATTCACCCCTCCACTTT; CDR3 protein: CASSRQGGGLYNSPLHF
J gene: TRBJ1-5; V gene: TRBV27; clone size: .; D gene: .; CDR3 DNA: TGTGCCAGCAGTTTACAGGGGCTCGGCCAGCCCCAGCATTTT; CDR3 protein: CASSLQGLGQPQHF
J gene: TRBJ2-7; V gene: TRBV9; clone size: .; D gene: TRBD1; CDR3 DNA: TGTGCCAGCAGCGTAGACGCGACAGGGCGGCGCGAGCAGTACTTC; CDR3 protein: CASSVDATGRREQYF